This is a list of T cell receptor beta chains from one sample in a study of T cells in Graves' hyperthyroidism and ophthalmopathy. TCRdb independently ran MiXCR on the multiplex PCR reads; one entry per CDR3 protein. The repertoire includes 85,000 to 110,000 distinct CDR3 sequences, 45% to 50% of them detected once, and under 30% sits in the top ten. Sequencing used blood. The receptor set was obtained from a man aged 40-50 years with Graves' hyperthyroidism. CDR3s include the opening cysteine and the closing phenylalanine or tryptophan. Fields, in order: clone size, J gene, V gene, D gene, CDR3 protein, CDR3 DNA. D genes are given only for firm matches. A row's size may be missing; if present it is once, few, many or a size class.

few TRBJ2-7 TRBV27 TRBD2 CASSTLAGATYEQYF TGTGCCAGCAGCACACTAGCGGGGGCGACCTACGAGCAGTACTTC
many TRBJ2-7 TRBV6-5 NA CASSYSSGESYEQYF TGTGCCAGCAGTTACTCGTCCGGCGAGTCCTACGAGCAGTACTTC
many TRBJ2-1 TRBV4-1 TRBD1 CASSQPWLKDRADEQFF TGCGCCAGCAGCCAACCGTGGCTTAAGGACAGGGCCGACGAGCAGTTCTTC
NA TRBJ1-2 TRBV7-8 NA CASSSLAGGVGYTF TGTGCCAGCAGTTCACTAGCGGGGGGCGTTGGCTACACCTTC
NA TRBJ2-7 TRBV7-6 NA CASSLPGPAYEQYF TGTGCCAGCAGCTTACCCGGGCCAGCCTACGAGCAGTACTTC
many TRBJ2-7 TRBV20-1 NA CSAVQGSYEQYF TGCAGTGCGGTACAGGGTTCCTACGAGCAGTACTTC
many TRBJ1-4 TRBV29-1 TRBD1 CSVQPGSGTGNEKLFF TGCAGCGTCCAACCCGGTAGCGGGACAGGGAATGAAAAACTGTTTTTT
many TRBJ1-2 TRBV5-4 NA CASSLAFINYGYTF TGTGCCAGCAGCTTGGCATTTATAAACTATGGCTACACCTTC
many TRBJ1-2 TRBV6-5 NA CASRREDYGYTF TGTGCCAGCAGAAGGGAGGATTATGGCTACACCTTC
many TRBJ1-3 TRBV7-9 NA CASSPDTGRNTIYF TGTGCCAGCAGCCCGGACACCGGGAGAAACACCATATATTTT
NA TRBJ1-6 TRBV20-1 NA CSATGTGLNNSPLHF TGCAGTGCTACCGGTACGGGCTTAAACAATTCACCCCTCCACTTT
few TRBJ2-5 TRBV30 NA CAWSVTEGETQYF TGTGCCTGGAGTGTCACCGAGGGAGAGACCCAGTACTTC
NA TRBJ1-4 TRBV15 NA CATAVGQSYNEKLFF TGTGCCACCGCGGTCGGACAGTCCTACAATGAAAAACTGTTTTTT
many TRBJ2-5 TRBV11-3 NA CASSQQETQYF TGTGCCAGCAGCCAGCAAGAGACCCAGTACTTC
many TRBJ2-7 TRBV5-4 TRBD2 CASSLGRAGGDYEQYF TGTGCCAGCAGCTTGGGACGAGCGGGAGGGGACTACGAGCAGTACTTC
NA TRBJ2-2 TRBV12-3/TRBV12-4 TRBD2 CASSLERGRGWLLFF TGTGCCAGCAGTTTAGAGCGGGGGCGAGGATGGTTGCTGTTTTTT
many TRBJ2-1 TRBV9 TRBD2 CASSVTSGTYNEQFF TGTGCCAGCAGCGTCACTAGCGGGACTTACAATGAGCAGTTCTTC
many TRBJ2-1 TRBV13 TRBD2 CASSSEAGIYNEQFF TGTGCCAGCAGCTCGGAAGCGGGAATCTACAATGAGCAGTTCTTC
many TRBJ2-7 TRBV7-9 NA CASGTDRRTYEQYF TGTGCCAGCGGAACCGACAGGCGAACCTACGAGCAGTACTTC
many TRBJ2-1 TRBV20-1 NA CSASRQGSSYNEQFF TGCAGTGCTAGCCGTCAAGGAAGCTCCTACAATGAGCAGTTCTTC
NA TRBJ1-5 TRBV29-1 NA CSFYICSARDDINQPQHF NA
NA TRBJ2-7 TRBV7-9 TRBD1 CASSLPRTGTADEQYF TGTGCCAGCAGCTTACCCCGGACAGGGACGGCCGACGAGCAGTACTTC
few TRBJ2-4 TRBV4-3 TRBD1 CANPVEGADKNIQYF TGCGCCAATCCCGTAGAGGGGGCGGACAAAAACATTCAGTACTTC
NA TRBJ1-2 TRBV28 NA CASSLASTETGYGYTF TGTGCCAGCAGTCTAGCTAGCACCGAGACAGGCTATGGCTACACCTTC
many TRBJ2-5 TRBV5-4 TRBD1 CASSRDRGGETQYF TGTGCCAGCAGCAGGGACAGGGGTGGAGAGACCCAGTACTTC
once TRBJ2-5 TRBV12-3/TRBV12-4 TRBD2 CASSWTSGTSYQETQYF TGTGCCAGCAGCTGGACTAGCGGGACTAGCTACCAAGAGACCCAGTACTTC
many TRBJ1-3 TRBV15 NA CATSRDRARGNTIYF TGTGCCACCAGCAGAGACAGGGCGCGAGGAAACACCATATATTTT
few TRBJ1-1 TRBV7-9 NA CASKGANTEAFF TGTGCCAGCAAAGGGGCGAACACTGAAGCTTTCTTT